This T cell receptor beta chain was observed in a study of blood T cell repertoires in COVID-19. Overall study: The samples span acute and convalescent COVID-19 from the United States, Italy and Spain.

With V trimmed by 0 bases and J by 0 bases, 8 bases remained unmatched. The CDR3 is 18 amino acids. Germline CDR1 is LNHNV and CDR2 is YYDKDF (reference sequence). TCRdb's copy holds only in-frame clones and misses some; the assay was immunoSEQ multiplex PCR. Among more than 200,000 clones listed, approximately 84% were seen once. The sequence came from a man in his forties or fifties with acute or convalescent COVID-19. Sequenced input: peripheral blood. The genes are TRBV15 and TRBJ2-1, with 7 bases matching TRBD2. The CDR3 nucleotides read TGTGCCACCAGCAGAGATAGGGGCGGGGGAAGCTCCTACAATGAGCAGTTCTTC. Its translation: CATSRDRGGGSSYNEQFF.